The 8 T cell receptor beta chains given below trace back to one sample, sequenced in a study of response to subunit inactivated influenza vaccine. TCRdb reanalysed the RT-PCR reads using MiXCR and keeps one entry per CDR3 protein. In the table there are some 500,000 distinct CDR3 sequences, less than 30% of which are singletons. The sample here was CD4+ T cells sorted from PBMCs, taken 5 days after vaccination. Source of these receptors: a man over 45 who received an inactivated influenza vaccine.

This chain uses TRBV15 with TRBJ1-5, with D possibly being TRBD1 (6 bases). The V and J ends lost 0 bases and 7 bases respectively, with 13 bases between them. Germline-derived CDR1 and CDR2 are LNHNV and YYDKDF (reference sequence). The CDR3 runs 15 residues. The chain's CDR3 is CATSRDRGGWQPQHF. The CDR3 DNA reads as TGTGCCACCAGCAGAGACAGGGGAGGGTGGCAGCCCCAGCATTTT.

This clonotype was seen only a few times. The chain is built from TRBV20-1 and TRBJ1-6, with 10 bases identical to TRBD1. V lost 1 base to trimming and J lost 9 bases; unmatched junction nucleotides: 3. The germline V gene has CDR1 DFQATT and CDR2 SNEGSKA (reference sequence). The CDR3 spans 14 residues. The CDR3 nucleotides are TGCAGTGCTAGAGTGGGACAGGGGATTTCACCCCTCCACTTT. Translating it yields CSARVGQGISPLHF.

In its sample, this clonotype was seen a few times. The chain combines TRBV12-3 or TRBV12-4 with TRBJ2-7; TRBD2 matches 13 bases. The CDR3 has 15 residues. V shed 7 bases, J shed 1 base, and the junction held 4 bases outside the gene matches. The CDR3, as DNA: TGTGCCAGCACCGGGACTAGCGGGACATCCTACGAGCAGTACTTC. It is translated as CASTGTSGTSYEQYF.

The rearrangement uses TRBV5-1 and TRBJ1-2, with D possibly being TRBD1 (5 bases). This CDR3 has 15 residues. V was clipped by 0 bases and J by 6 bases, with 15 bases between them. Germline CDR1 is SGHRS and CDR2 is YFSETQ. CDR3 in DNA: TGCGCCAGCAGCTTGGCCGTTGGGGCCGCTGATGGCTACACCTTC. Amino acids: CASSLAVGAADGYTF.

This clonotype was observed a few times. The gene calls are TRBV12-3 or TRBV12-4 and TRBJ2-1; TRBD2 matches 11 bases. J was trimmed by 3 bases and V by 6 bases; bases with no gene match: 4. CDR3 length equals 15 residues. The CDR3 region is CASRPTSGSYNEQFF. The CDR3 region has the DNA TGTGCCAGCAGGCCAACTAGCGGGAGCTACAATGAGCAGTTCTTC.

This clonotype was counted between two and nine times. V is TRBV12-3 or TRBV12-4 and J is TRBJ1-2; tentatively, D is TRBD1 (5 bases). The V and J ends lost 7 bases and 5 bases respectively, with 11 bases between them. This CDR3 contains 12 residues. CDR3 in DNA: TGTGCCAGCACGCAGGGAACTTATGGCTACACCTTC. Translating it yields CASTQGTYGYTF.

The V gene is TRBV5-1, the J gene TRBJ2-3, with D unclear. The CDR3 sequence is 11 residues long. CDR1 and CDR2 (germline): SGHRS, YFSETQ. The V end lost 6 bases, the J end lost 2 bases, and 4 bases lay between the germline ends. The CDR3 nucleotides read TGCGCCAGCAAAATCACAGATACGCAGTATTTT. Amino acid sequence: CASKITDTQYF.

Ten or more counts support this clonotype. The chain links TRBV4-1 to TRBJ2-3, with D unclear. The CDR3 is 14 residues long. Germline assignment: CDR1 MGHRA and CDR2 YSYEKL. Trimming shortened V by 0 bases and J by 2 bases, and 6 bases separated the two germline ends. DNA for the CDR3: TGCGCCAGCAGCCAAGACGGCGACACAGATACGCAGTATTTT. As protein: CASSQDGDTDTQYF.